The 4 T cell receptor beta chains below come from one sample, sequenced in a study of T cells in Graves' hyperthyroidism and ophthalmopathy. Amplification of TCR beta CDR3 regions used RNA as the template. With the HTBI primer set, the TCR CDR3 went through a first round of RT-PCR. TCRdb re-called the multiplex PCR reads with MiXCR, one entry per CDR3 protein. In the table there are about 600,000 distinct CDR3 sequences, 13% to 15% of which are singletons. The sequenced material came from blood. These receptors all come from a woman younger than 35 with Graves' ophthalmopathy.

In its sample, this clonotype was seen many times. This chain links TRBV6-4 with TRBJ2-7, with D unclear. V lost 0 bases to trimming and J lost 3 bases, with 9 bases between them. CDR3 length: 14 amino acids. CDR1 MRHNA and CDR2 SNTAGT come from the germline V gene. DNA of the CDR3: TGTGCCAGCAGTGACTCGGATATTTTCTACGAGCAGTACTTC. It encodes CASSDSDIFYEQYF.

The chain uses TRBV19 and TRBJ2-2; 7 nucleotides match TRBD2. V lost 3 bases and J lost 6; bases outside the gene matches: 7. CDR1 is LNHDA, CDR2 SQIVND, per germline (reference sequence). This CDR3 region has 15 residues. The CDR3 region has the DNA TGTGCCAGTAGTATGGGCGGAGGGAGGGCCGGGGAGCTGTTTTTT. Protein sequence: CASSMGGGRAGELFF.

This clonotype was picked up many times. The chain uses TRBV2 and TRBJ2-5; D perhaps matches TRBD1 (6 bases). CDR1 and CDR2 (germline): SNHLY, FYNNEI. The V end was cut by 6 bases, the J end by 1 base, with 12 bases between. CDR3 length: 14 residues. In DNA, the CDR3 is TGTGCCAGCAGCCAGGGACAACCCCAAGAGACCCAGTACTTC. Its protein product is CASSQGQPQETQYF.

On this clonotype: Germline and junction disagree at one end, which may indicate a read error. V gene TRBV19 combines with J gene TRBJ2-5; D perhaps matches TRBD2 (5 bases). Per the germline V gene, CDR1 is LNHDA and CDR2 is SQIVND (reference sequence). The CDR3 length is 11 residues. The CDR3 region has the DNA TGTGCCAGTAGTACCGGGGAGATCCAGTACTTC. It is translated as CASSTGEIQYF.